This TCR beta chain originates from a study of beta chain features in type 1 diabetes. The whole isolated RNA underwent reverse transcription, so sequencing captured expressed TCRB transcripts. Sequenced by immunoSEQ multiplex PCR; TCRdb stores in-frame clones only, minus some. The profile shows about 350,000 clones, roughly a fifth of them singletons. Trimming cost V 8 bases and J 0 bases, with 4 bases left between them. This CDR3 region has 11 residues. The V gene's germline CDR1 is SNHLY and CDR2 FYNNEI. This clone has more than one count but fewer than ten. The rearrangement links TRBV2 to TRBJ1-1; D is ambiguous. The material sequenced was naive CD4+ T cells from blood. The TCR originated in a woman aged 18-29 years in good health. In DNA, the CDR3 is TGTGCCAGCTCAGTGAACACTGAAGCTTTCTTT. Translated, it gives CASSVNTEAFF.